The clone carrying this TCR beta chain turned up a few times. Its antigen is still unknown. Gene names are mouse gene names. The read gets to within 1 residue of the CDR3 end, and the germline J gene fills in the rest. The CDR3 spans 14 residues. CDR1 is LGHNA, CDR2 YNLKQL, per germline (reference sequence). The V end lost 1 base, the J end lost 0 bases, and 6 bases lay between the germline ends. The time point denotes: mouse harvest day 7 after allogeneic transplant. The graft held 10^6 splenic CD5+ T cells and 10^7 T-cell-depleted bone marrow cells. Mice had MHC-mismatched B6 into BALB/c GVHD, sampled day 7 or 14. This sample is part of a study of tissue T cells after allogeneic stem cell transplantation. Study findings and constraints: The patient cohort was small and clinically heterogeneous, with limited sampling depth. Tissue-detected TCR repertoire was only partly captured by blood and spleen T cells. Anatomically similar tissues had similar TCR repertoires within each patient.

Produced via immunoSEQ multiplex PCR; TCRdb's table is partial and in-frame only. The sample carries about 4,200 clones, 59% recorded once. Sequenced: spleen. This rearrangement joins TRBV5 to TRBJ1-1; D possibly corresponds to TRBD1 (6 bases). This receptor was identified in a female BALB/c mouse given C57BL/6 T cells with graft-versus-host disease after an allogeneic hematopoietic cell transplant. This chain's CDR3 is CASSQGTANTEVFF. The covered CDR3 bases are TGTGCCAGCAGCCAAGGGACAGCAAACACAGAAGTCTTC.